The 22 T cell receptor beta chains presented below share a single source sample, sequenced in a study of blood T cells in healthy people across ages. Next came a second PCR, run for about 6 to 12 cycles, which used a sample-barcoded 5' primer along with a J-beta primer mix. Each CDR3 protein gets one entry after TCRdb re-called the 5' RACE reads with MiXCR. The table lists around 800,000 distinct CDR3 sequences, about half of them singletons. The specimen was blood. Receptors were obtained from a man older than 75 in good health.

This clonotype was observed a few times. The chain uses TRBV27 and TRBJ2-5; D tentatively reads TRBD1 or TRBD2 (5 bases each). Germline CDR1 reads MNHEY; CDR2 reads SMNVEV (reference sequence). With 6 bases removed from V and 2 bases from J, the gap between germline ends came to 10 bases. The CDR3 extends over 13 amino acids. The chain's CDR3 is CASRLGVQETQYF. The CDR3 coding sequence is TGTGCCAGCAGGTTGGGGGTTCAAGAGACCCAGTACTTC.

This chain connects TRBV30 to TRBJ2-3, with 9 bases that match TRBD1. The germline CDR1 and CDR2 sequences are GTSNPN and SVGIG (reference sequence). The CDR3 extends over 15 amino acids. J was trimmed by 0 bases and V by 4 bases; bases with no gene match: 5. For the CDR3, the DNA is TGTGCCTGGACCGCCGGACAGGGGAGCACAGATACGCAGTATTTT. This encodes CAWTAGQGSTDTQYF.

Comments on this clonotype: At one end, the junction sequence differs from germline, possibly due to a read error. The J gene is TRBJ1-2, the V gene TRBV5-6; D is unresolved. CDR1 is SGHDT, CDR2 YYEEEE, per germline. The CDR3 is made up of 15 amino acids. The CDR3: CASSSGAPLGYGHTF. The CDR3 nucleotides are TGTGCCAGCAGCTCCGGCGCGCCCTTAGGCTATGGCCACACCTTC.

There are a few counts of this clonotype. The chain employs TRBV29-1 and TRBJ2-1; perhaps D is TRBD1 or TRBD2 (7 bases each). There are 14 residues in the CDR3. Trimming removed 6 bases at V and 7 bases at J, with 19 bases between. Germline CDR1 SQVTM, CDR2 ANQGSEA. DNA of the CDR3: TGCAGCGTCCAGGGAGGGGGCCTTCGTAATGAGCAGTTCTTC. This encodes CSVQGGGLRNEQFF.

This clonotype was seen ten or more times. This chain connects TRBV5-1 to TRBJ2-5, with D perhaps matching TRBD2 (6 bases). Trimming left V 4 bases short and J 2 bases short, with 9 bases between. Germline CDR1 reads SGHRS; CDR2 reads YFSETQ. This CDR3 comprises 13 residues. The CDR3 sequence is CASSMGLQETQYF. DNA of the CDR3: TGCGCCAGCAGCATGGGACTGCAAGAGACCCAGTACTTC.

This clonotype was observed a single time. V usage is TRBV29-1 and J usage is TRBJ2-5; no definite D call. This CDR3 has 11 amino acids. CDR1 and CDR2 (germline): SQVTM, ANQGSEA. The V end lost 5 bases, the J end lost 5 bases, and 9 bases lay between the germline ends. As DNA, the CDR3 is TGCAGCGTTCAGGTTTCCGAGACCCAGTACTTC. This codes for CSVQVSETQYF.

The sample holds many counts of this clonotype. V usage is TRBV5-6 and J usage is TRBJ2-1, with D possibly being TRBD2 (6 bases). The CDR3 is made up of 14 amino acids. The germline V and J ends were trimmed by 4 bases and 4 bases, with 12 bases remaining between them. Germline loops: CDR1 SGHDT, CDR2 YYEEEE. CDR3 amino acids: CASSPTTRYNEQFF. In DNA, the CDR3 is TGTGCCAGCAGCCCAACGACTAGGTACAATGAGCAGTTCTTC.

This chain uses TRBV12-3 or TRBV12-4 with TRBJ1-2; D perhaps matches TRBD1 (6 bases). V was pared by 6 bases and J by 6 bases, with 14 bases between. This CDR3 has 13 residues. The CDR3 sequence: CASRLDTGNGYTF. The CDR3 nucleotides read TGTGCCAGCAGACTGGATACAGGGAATGGCTACACCTTC.

This chain connects TRBV29-1 to TRBJ1-2; 7 nucleotides match TRBD1. Per the germline V gene, CDR1 is SQVTM and CDR2 is ANQGSEA. The junction had 10 bases not matched to a gene; V was cut back by 2 bases and J by 7 bases. The CDR3 has 14 residues. CDR3 protein: CSVERDSFSSGYTF. The CDR3 DNA reads as TGCAGCGTTGAACGGGACAGCTTTTCTTCTGGCTACACCTTC.

This clonotype was detected a few times. At one end, the junction sequence differs from germline, possibly due to a read error. The V gene is TRBV6-2 or TRBV6-3, the J gene TRBJ1-5; the D is unclear. The CDR3 contains 15 residues. Germline V gene sequence: CDR1 MNHEY, CDR2 SVGEGT. The CDR3 DNA is TGTGCCAGCACTTACCCTGGTATCGGCAATCAGCCCCAGCATTTT. Translating gives CASTYPGIGNQPQHF.

The V and J genes are TRBV20-1 and TRBJ2-7; no clear D. The CDR3 has 14 residues. Germline-derived CDR1 and CDR2 are DFQATT and SNEGSKA (reference sequence). The germline V and J ends were trimmed by 6 bases and 2 bases, with 17 bases remaining between them. The CDR3 protein is CSAVLGSNAYEQYF. DNA of the CDR3: TGCAGTGCGGTTTTGGGCAGTAATGCCTACGAGCAGTACTTC.

This clonotype was observed a handful of times. The chain recombines TRBV29-1 with TRBJ2-6; no reliable D call. The germline CDR1 and CDR2 sequences are SQVTM and ANQGSEA. Trimming shortened V by 3 bases and J by 4 bases, and 7 bases separated the two germline ends. This CDR3 has 13 residues. The CDR3 region has the DNA TGCAGCGTTGATGCTCAGGGGGCCAACGTCCTGACTTTC. Its translation is CSVDAQGANVLTF.

The chain joins TRBV10-3 to TRBJ1-4; D is unclear. V was pared by 6 bases and J by 8 bases, with 10 bases between. This CDR3 is built from 12 residues. Germline CDR1 and CDR2: ENHRY and SYGVKD. CDR3 protein: CAISNGGEKLFF. As DNA, the CDR3 is TGTGCCATCAGCAACGGCGGGGAAAAACTGTTTTTT.

This clonotype was detected many times. The chain is built from TRBV6-5 and TRBJ1-2; D might be TRBD1 (5 bases). Germline CDR1 and CDR2: MNHEY and SVGAGI. Trimming cost V 6 bases and J 4 bases, with 15 bases left between them. CDR3 length: 14 residues. The CDR3 here is CASSWDGGAYGYTF. The CDR3 coding sequence is TGTGCCAGCAGCTGGGACGGAGGAGCCTATGGCTACACCTTC.

The V gene is TRBV2, the J gene TRBJ2-5; 9 nucleotides align to TRBD2. CDR3 length: 14 residues. CDR1 and CDR2 (germline): SNHLY, FYNNEI. Unmatched junction bases numbered 5, after V lost 7 bases and J lost 2 bases. The CDR3 bases are TGTGCCAGCATGGTGACTAGCGGACAAGAGACCCAGTACTTC. It translates to CASMVTSGQETQYF.

This chain uses TRBV5-6 with TRBJ1-2; no definite D call. Trimming took off 0 bases at V and 6 bases at J, with 12 bases between the two ends. This CDR3 spans 14 amino acids. Germline V CDR1 and CDR2: SGHDT, YYEEEE. CDR3 sequence reads: CASSLAMDADGYTF. The CDR3 nucleotides are TGTGCCAGCAGCTTGGCTATGGATGCGGATGGCTACACCTTC.

This clonotype has just a few counts. An end of the junction does not agree with germline; a read error may underlie this. This rearrangement joins TRBV5-1 to TRBJ2-7, with TRBD2 as a possible D gene (6 bases). The CDR3 covers 18 residues. Germline values: CDR1 SGHRS, CDR2 YFSETQ. The chain's CDR3 is CASSPSGLASESSHEQYF. The CDR3, as DNA: TGCGCCAGCAGCCCCAGCGGGTTAGCTTCGGAAAGCTCCCACGAGCAGTACTTC.

This clonotype was counted a few times. The chain couples TRBV7-3 to TRBJ2-3; TRBD1 might be the D (7 bases). The CDR3 sequence is 18 residues long. Germline V lookup: CDR1 SGHTA, CDR2 FQGTGA. The V gene lost 0 bases and the J gene lost 2 bases, with 18 bases spanning the gap. The CDR3 coding sequence is TGTGCCAGCAGCTTAACGGGGGGACAGTTACCATCCACAGATACGCAGTATTTT. It codes for CASSLTGGQLPSTDTQYF.

The V call is TRBV6-2 or TRBV6-3, the J call TRBJ2-4; D may be TRBD1 (6 bases). The germline V and J ends were trimmed by 6 bases and 2 bases, with 23 bases remaining between them. CDR1 and CDR2 (germline): MNHEY, SVGEGT. The CDR3 has 18 residues. CDR3 nucleotide sequence: TGTGCCAGCAGCACCGGGACAACCCCTGTGGGACCCAAAAACATTCAGTACTTC. This encodes CASSTGTTPVGPKNIQYF.

With respect to this clonotype: One end of the junction varies from germline; a read error may be responsible. J is TRBJ2-5 and V is TRBV5-1; D not certain. The CDR3 covers 9 residues. Germline V gives CDR1 SGHRS, CDR2 YFSETQ. CDR3 amino acids: CASRITRYF. CDR3 DNA sequence: TGCGCCAGCAGAATCACCCGGTACTTC.

The chain joins TRBV4-3 to TRBJ1-5; unclear D gene. With 2 bases removed from V and 0 bases from J, the gap between germline ends came to 8 bases. The CDR3 sequence is 15 residues long. Germline-derived CDR1 and CDR2 are LGHNA and YSLEER. The CDR3, as DNA: TGCGCCAGCAGCCAATCACCAGGTAGCAATCAGCCCCAGCATTTT. As protein: CASSQSPGSNQPQHF.

The gene calls are TRBV24-1 and TRBJ1-1; D might be TRBD1 (5 bases). The CDR3 spans 15 residues. Germline lookup yields CDR1 KGHDR and CDR2 SFDVKD. The V gene lost 2 bases and the J gene lost 5 bases, with 14 bases spanning the gap. The DNA of the CDR3 is TGTGCCACCAGTGATTCCAGGGCGACGGGGACTGAAGCTTTCTTT. Its translation is CATSDSRATGTEAFF.